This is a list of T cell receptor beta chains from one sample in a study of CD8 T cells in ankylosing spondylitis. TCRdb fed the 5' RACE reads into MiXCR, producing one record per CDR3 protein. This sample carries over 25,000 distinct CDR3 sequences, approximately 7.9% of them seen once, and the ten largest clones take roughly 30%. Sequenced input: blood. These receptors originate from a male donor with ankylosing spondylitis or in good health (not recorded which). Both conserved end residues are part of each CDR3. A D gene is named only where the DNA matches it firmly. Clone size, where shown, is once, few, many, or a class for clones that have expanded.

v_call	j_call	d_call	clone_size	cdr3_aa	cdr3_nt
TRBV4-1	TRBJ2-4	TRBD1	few	CASSQDSQGANIQYF	TGCGCCAGCAGCCAAGATTCACAGGGGGCGAACATTCAGTACTTC
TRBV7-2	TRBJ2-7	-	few	CASSSAASYEQYF	TGTGCCAGCAGCTCGGCAGCCTCCTACGAGCAGTACTTC
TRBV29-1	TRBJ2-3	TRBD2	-	CSVEGLSGSGSGTDTQYF	TGCAGCGTTGAAGGACTTAGCGGGAGCGGGTCCGGCACAGATACGCAGTATTTT
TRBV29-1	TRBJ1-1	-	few	CSVEDRRISSTEAFF	TGCAGCGTTGAAGATCGGAGGATTTCCAGCACTGAAGCTTTCTTT
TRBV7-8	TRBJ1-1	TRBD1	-	CASSLRTGMVVSEAFF	TGTGCCAGCAGCCTACGGACAGGGATGGTGGTCTCTGAAGCTTTCTTT
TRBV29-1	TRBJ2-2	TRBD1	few	CSVTGQGNTGELFF	TGCAGCGTCACCGGACAGGGGAACACCGGGGAGCTGTTTTTT
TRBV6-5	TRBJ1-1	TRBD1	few	CASGGTVNTEAFF	TGTGCCAGCGGCGGGACAGTCAACACTGAAGCTTTCTTT
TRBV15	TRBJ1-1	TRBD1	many	CATSRDRANTEAFF	TGTGCCACCAGCAGGGACAGGGCGAACACTGAAGCTTTCTTT
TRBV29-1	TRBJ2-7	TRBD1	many	CSVEMDRTYEQYF	TGCAGCGTTGAGATGGACAGGACCTACGAGCAGTACTTC
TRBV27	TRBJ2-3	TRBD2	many	CASSLLPPEPGAGGADTQYF	TGTGCCAGCAGTTTATTGCCCCCGGAGCCGGGAGCGGGAGGCGCAGATACGCAGTATTTT
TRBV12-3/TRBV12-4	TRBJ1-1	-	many	CASSRTANTEAFF	TGTGCCAGCAGCCGGACAGCAAACACTGAAGCTTTCTTT
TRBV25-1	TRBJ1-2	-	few	CASSQGDGYTF	TGTGCCAGCAGCCAGGGAGATGGCTACACCTTC
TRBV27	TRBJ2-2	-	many	CASSLRQVPNTGELFF	TGTGCCAGCAGTCTTCGACAGGTACCGAACACCGGGGAGCTGTTTTTT
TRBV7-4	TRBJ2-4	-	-	CASSPLLGAKNIQYF	TGTGCCAGCAGCCCCCTCCTTGGGGCCAAAAACATTCAGTACTTC
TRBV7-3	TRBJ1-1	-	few	CASSLTGVDFSEAFF	TGTGCCAGCAGCTTAACAGGGGTGGATTTCTCTGAAGCTTTCTTT
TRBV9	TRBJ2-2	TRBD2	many	CASSVGLATGELFF	TGTGCCAGCAGCGTGGGACTAGCAACCGGGGAGCTGTTTTTT
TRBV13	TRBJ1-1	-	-	CASSLRTRGTEAFF	TGTGCCAGCAGCTTAAGGACCAGGGGAACTGAAGCTTTCTTT
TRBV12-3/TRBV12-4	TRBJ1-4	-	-	CASSSRRMNEKLFF	TGTGCCAGCAGTTCCCGACGGATGAATGAAAAACTGTTTTTT
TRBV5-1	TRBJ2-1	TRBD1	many	CASSFGQGRSYNEQFF	TGCGCCAGCAGCTTCGGACAGGGAAGGTCCTACAATGAGCAGTTCTTC
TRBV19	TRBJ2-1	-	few	CASSSPVNRLAEQFF	TGTGCCAGTAGTTCTCCAGTTAATCGACTGGCGGAGCAGTTCTTC
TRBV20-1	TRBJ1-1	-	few	CSARVPMGTEAFF	TGCAGTGCTAGAGTCCCAATGGGCACTGAAGCTTTCTTT
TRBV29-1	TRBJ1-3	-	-	CSVEDNSSGNTIYF	TGCAGCGTTGAAGATAACAGCTCTGGAAACACCATATATTTT
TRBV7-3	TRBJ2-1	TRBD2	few	CASSSQRGARDEQFF	TGTGCCAGCAGCTCCCAGCGGGGGGCCAGAGATGAGCAGTTCTTC
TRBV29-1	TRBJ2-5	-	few	CSVEYPNQETQYF	TGCAGCGTTGAATATCCTAATCAAGAGACCCAGTACTTC
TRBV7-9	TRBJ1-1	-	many	CASSLDPGRNTEAFF	TGTGCCAGCAGCCTAGATCCGGGAAGGAACACTGAAGCTTTCTTT
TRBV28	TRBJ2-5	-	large	CASSLVKETQYF	TGTGCCAGCAGTTTGGTTAAAGAGACCCAGTACTTC
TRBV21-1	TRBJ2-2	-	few	CARGTSGTGELFF	TGTGCCAGGGGGACTAGCGGGACCGGGGAGCTGTTTTTT
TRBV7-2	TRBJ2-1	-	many	CASSRDNPYNEQFF	TGTGCCAGCAGCCGGGACAACCCCTACAATGAGCAGTTCTTC
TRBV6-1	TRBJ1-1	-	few	CASSEGHFEAFF	TGTGCCAGCAGTGAAGGACATTTTGAAGCTTTCTTT
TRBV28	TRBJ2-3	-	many	CASSSAKPPTDTQYF	TGTGCCAGCAGTTCGGCTAAGCCGCCGACAGATACGCAGTATTTT
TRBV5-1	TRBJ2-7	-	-	CASSLSGAIYEQYF	TGCGCCAGCAGCTTGTCGGGAGCAATCTACGAGCAGTACTTC
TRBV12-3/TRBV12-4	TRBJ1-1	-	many	CASSLALGDTEAFF	TGTGCCAGCAGTTTAGCGCTTGGGGACACTGAAGCTTTCTTT
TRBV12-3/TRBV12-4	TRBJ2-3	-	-	CASSFQNTDTQYF	TGTGCCAGCAGCTTCCAGAACACAGATACGCAGTATTTT
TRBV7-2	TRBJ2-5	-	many	CASSLGSQETQYF	TGTGCCAGCAGCTTGGGCAGTCAAGAGACCCAGTACTTC
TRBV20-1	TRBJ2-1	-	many	CSAVPLGYEQFF	TGCAGTGCTGTGCCGCTGGGTTATGAGCAGTTCTTC
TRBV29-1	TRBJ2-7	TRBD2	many	CSVGGGGYEQYF	TGCAGCGTGGGGGGGGGAGGCTACGAGCAGTACTTC
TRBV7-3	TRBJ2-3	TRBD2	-	CASSSTSGRTDTQYF	TGTGCCAGCAGCTCCACTAGCGGGAGGACAGATACGCAGTATTTT
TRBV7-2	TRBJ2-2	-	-	CASSSYRETGELFF	TGTGCCAGCAGCTCGTACAGGGAGACCGGGGAGCTGTTTTTT
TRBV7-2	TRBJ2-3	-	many	CASSPGYLSTDTQYF	TGTGCCAGCAGCCCAGGATATCTTAGCACAGATACGCAGTATTTT
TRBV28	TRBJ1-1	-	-	CASSSRRYTEAFF	TGTGCCAGCAGCTCTCGTAGATACACTGAAGCTTTCTTT
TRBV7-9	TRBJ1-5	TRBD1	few	CASSSGQGGQPQHF	TGTGCCAGCAGCTCTGGACAGGGGGGTCAGCCCCAGCATTTT
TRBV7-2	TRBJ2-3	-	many	CASSARGGTGTDTQYF	TGTGCCAGCAGCGCAAGGGGCGGGACAGGCACAGATACGCAGTATTTT
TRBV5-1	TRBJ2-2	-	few	CASSLERFNSGELFF	TGCGCCAGCAGCCTGGAAAGGTTCAATTCCGGGGAGCTGTTTTTT
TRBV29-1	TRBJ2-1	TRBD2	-	CSGELGGRISANEQFF	TGCAGCGGTGAGCTTGGCGGGAGGATTTCGGCGAATGAGCAGTTCTTC
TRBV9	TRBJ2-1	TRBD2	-	CASSVAVTSVNEQFF	TGTGCCAGCAGCGTAGCTGTGACTAGCGTCAATGAGCAGTTCTTC
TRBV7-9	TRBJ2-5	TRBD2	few	CASSPFGGGLQETQYF	TGTGCCAGCAGCCCCTTCGGGGGGGGTCTCCAAGAGACCCAGTACTTC
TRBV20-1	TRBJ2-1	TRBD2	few	CSAGTRNNEQFF	TGCAGTGCTGGGACTAGGAACAATGAGCAGTTCTTC
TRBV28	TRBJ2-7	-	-	CATGISYEQYF	TGTGCGACAGGAATCTCCTACGAGCAGTACTTC
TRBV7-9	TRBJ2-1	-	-	CASSLARGEDYEQFF	TGTGCCAGCAGCTTAGCCAGGGGGGAAGATTATGAGCAGTTCTTC